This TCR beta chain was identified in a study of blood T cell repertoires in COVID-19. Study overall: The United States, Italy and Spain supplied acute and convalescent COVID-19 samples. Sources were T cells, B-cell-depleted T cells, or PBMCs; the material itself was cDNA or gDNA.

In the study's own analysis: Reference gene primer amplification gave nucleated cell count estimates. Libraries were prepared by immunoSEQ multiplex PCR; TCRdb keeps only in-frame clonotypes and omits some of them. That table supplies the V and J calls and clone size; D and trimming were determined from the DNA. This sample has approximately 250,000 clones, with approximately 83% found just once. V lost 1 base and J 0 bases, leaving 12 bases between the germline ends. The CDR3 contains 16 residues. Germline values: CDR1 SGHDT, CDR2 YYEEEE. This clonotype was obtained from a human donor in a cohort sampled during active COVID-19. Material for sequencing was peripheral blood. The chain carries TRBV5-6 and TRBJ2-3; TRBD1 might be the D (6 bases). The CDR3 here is CASSLNREKSTDTQYF. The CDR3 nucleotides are TGTGCCAGCAGCTTGAACAGGGAAAAAAGCACAGATACGCAGTATTTT.